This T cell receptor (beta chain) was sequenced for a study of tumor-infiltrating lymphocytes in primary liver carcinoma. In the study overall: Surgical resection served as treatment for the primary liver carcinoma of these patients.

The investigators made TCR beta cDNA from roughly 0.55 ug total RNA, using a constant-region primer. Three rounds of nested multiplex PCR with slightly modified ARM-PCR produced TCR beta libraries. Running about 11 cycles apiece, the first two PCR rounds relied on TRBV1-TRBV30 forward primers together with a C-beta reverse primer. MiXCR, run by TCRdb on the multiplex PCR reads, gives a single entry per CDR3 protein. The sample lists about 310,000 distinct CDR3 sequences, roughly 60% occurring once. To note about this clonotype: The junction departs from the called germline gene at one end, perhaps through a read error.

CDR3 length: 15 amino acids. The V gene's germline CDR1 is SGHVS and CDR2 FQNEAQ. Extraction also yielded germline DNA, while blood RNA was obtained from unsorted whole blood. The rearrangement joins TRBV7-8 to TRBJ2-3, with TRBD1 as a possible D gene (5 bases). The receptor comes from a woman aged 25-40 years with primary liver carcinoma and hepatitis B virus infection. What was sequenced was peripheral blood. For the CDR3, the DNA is TGTGCCAGCACCCGTCGGCAGGGTGGCATAGATACACAGTATTTT. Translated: CASTRRQGGIDTQYF.